The source of this TCR beta chain is a study of shared clonotypes between healthy human individuals. Notes on this clone: The identical CDR3 is also encoded by other nucleotide sequences in the sample.

The protocol was immunoSEQ multiplex PCR, while the TCRdb copy is restricted to in-frame clones and leaves out a portion. The repertoire includes about 490,000 clones, approximately 81% of them detected once, and 9.5% to 15% sits in the top ten. Trimming cost V 5 bases and J 2 bases, with 9 bases left between them. This CDR3 comprises 13 residues. CDR1 is LNHDA, CDR2 SQIVND, per germline (reference sequence). This TCR derives from a woman in her 40s in good health. Some clones in this sample may be carry-over from other donors' samples. The sample taken for sequencing was PBMCs. The chain employs TRBV19 and TRBJ2-5; D is perhaps TRBD1 (6 bases). The CDR3 protein is CASSRGQQETQYF. The CDR3 nucleotides are TGTGCCAGTAGTCGTGGACAGCAAGAGACCCAGTACTTC.